This T cell receptor (beta chain) is from a study of cytomegalovirus exposure and HLA in healthy donors. With respect to this clone: Its antigen is unknown.

This CDR3 has 14 amino acids. The J segment lost 8 bases and the V segment lost 3 bases, leaving 9 bases of the junction unmatched. Germline V gene lookup returns CDR1 MNHEY and CDR2 SVGAGI. PCR involved 60 Vbeta and 13 Jbeta primers. Assay: immunoSEQ multiplex PCR; the TCRdb copy retains only in-frame clones and omits some. The table has about 100,000 clones, more than 80% seen once; the top ten hold under 5%. Findings of the study overall: In a later analysis, at a false discovery rate of 0.05, approximately 16,000 TCR beta sequences were associated with HLA alleles. In vitro, a few CMV-associated chains proved specific for CMV antigens. Excluded were some V segments that proved indistinguishable, including TRBV6-2 and TRBV6-3. Presence/absence results assume similar sequencing depth per donor, which may not hold.

The chain is built from TRBV6-5 and TRBJ1-2; the match to TRBD1 covers 7 bases. The sequenced sample was PBMCs. This sequence was found in a man aged 25 to 45 in good health and CMV-seronegative. The CDR3 coding sequence is TGTGCCAGCAGTTATTCCAGGGGGAGTAGGGGCTACACCTTC. Translating it yields CASSYSRGSRGYTF.